A selection of T cell receptor beta chains follows, all from one sample in a study of T-cell memory formation after mild COVID-19. TCRdb recomputed calls from the 5' RACE reads with MiXCR, one row per CDR3 protein. The sample carries approximately 350,000 distinct CDR3 sequences, 10% to 15% recorded once. The sample comprised PBMCs or a T cell subset sorted from them (not recorded which). The receptors were sampled from a man between 18 and 29 years old who had mild COVID-19 (a few samples of this study predate the infection). Cell type and time point are not known. Each CDR3 is given with its conserved first and last residue. A D gene is named only where the DNA matches it firmly. Only part of the rows carry a size: once, few, many, or a class if the clone is expanded.

v_gene	j_gene	d_gene	abundance	CDR3aa	CDR3nt
TRBV20-1	TRBJ2-1	NA	few	CSARDGGRGNEQFF	TGCAGTGCTAGAGATGGGGGCAGGGGCAATGAGCAGTTCTTC
TRBV7-9	TRBJ1-6	NA	NA	CASSPPVLNSPLHF	TGTGCCAGCAGCCCCCCGGTCCTGAATTCACCCCTCCACTTT
TRBV18	TRBJ1-1	NA	NA	CASSSGTLPSVAFF	TGTGCCAGCTCGTCAGGAACCCTTCCCAGCGTGGCTTTCTTT
TRBV6-5	TRBJ1-2	TRBD1	many	CASGTGGFYGYTF	TGTGCCAGCGGGACAGGGGGCTTCTATGGCTACACCTTC
TRBV20-1	TRBJ2-6	NA	few	CSARVGGPRSGANVLTF	TGCAGTGCTAGAGTAGGGGGGCCGCGCTCTGGGGCCAACGTCCTGACTTTC
TRBV7-9	TRBJ1-6	NA	few	CASSPELVNSPLHF	TGTGCCAGCAGCCCGGAGTTGGTTAATTCACCCCTCCACTTT
TRBV5-1	TRBJ2-3	NA	NA	CASSLMSGVLDTQYF	TGCGCCAGCAGCTTGATGTCGGGGGTACTAGATACGCAGTATTTT
TRBV2	TRBJ2-1	NA	few	CASSEDLSIEQFF	TGTGCCAGCAGTGAAGATCTCTCAATTGAGCAGTTCTTC
TRBV7-3	TRBJ1-1	NA	NA	CASSLMQGGTEAFF	TGTGCCAGCAGCTTAATGCAGGGTGGCACTGAAGCTTTCTTT
TRBV5-1	TRBJ1-3	NA	NA	CASSLFQASSGNTIYF	TGCGCCAGCAGCTTGTTTCAGGCCAGCTCTGGAAACACCATATATTTT
TRBV20-1	TRBJ1-1	NA	NA	CSAQVPGHRNTEAFF	TGCAGTGCCCAAGTACCGGGACACAGGAACACTGAAGCTTTCTTT
TRBV7-2	TRBJ2-5	NA	few	CASTRTGKGETQYF	TGTGCCAGCACCAGAACAGGGAAAGGGGAGACCCAGTACTTC
TRBV5-1	TRBJ1-1	TRBD1	NA	CASSLAAGGGTEAFF	TGCGCCAGCAGCTTGGCGGCAGGGGGAGGGACTGAAGCTTTCTTT
TRBV29-1	TRBJ2-3	NA	NA	CSVGSQGIRTDTQYF	TGCAGCGTTGGGTCCCAGGGCATTAGGACAGATACGCAGTATTTT
TRBV9	TRBJ2-3	TRBD2	few	CASSVEDTGGYTDTQYF	TGTGCCAGCAGCGTAGAGGATACGGGGGGATACACAGATACGCAGTATTTT
TRBV2	TRBJ2-1	TRBD2	NA	CASSEWSSGRREQFF	TGTGCCAGCAGTGAATGGTCTAGCGGTCGGCGGGAGCAGTTCTTC